This T cell receptor (beta chain) was captured in a study of tumor-infiltrating lymphocytes in primary liver carcinoma. With respect to this clonotype: Since no conserved phenylalanine or tryptophan closes the CDR3, a read error is the likely cause.

A constant-region primer served to make TCR beta cDNA from about 530 ng total RNA. Construction of TCR beta libraries relied on three successive nested multiplex PCR rounds employing slightly modified ARM-PCR. The first two PCR rounds, around 10 cycles each, used TRBV1-TRBV30 forward primers and a C-beta reverse primer. TCRdb reanalysed the multiplex PCR reads using MiXCR and keeps one entry per CDR3 protein. Among 300,000 to 400,000 distinct CDR3 sequences, approximately 65% were seen once, and the ten largest hold under 8.5%. Blood RNA was derived from unsorted whole blood, and germline DNA was extracted too. Germline assignment: CDR1 SGHAT and CDR2 FQDESV (reference sequence). The CDR3 spans 12 residues.

Sequenced: peripheral blood. This TCR was recovered from a man aged 35 to 55 with primary liver carcinoma and hepatitis B virus infection. This chain joins TRBV11-1 and TRBJ2-1; possibly TRBD2 for D (5 bases). CDR3 amino acids: CANSLGGNEQFL. The CDR3 DNA is TGTGCCAACAGCTTAGGCGGGAATGAGCAGTTCCTC.